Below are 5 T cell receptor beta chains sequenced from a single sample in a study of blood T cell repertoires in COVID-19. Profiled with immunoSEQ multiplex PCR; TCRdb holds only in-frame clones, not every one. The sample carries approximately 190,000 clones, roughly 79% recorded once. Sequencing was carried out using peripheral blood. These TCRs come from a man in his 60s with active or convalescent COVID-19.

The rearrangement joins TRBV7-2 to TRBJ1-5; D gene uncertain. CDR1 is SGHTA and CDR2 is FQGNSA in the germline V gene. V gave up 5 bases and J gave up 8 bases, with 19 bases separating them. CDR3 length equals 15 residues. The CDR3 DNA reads TGTGCCAGCAGCCCAACCGGGTCCGAAAGCGAGCCCCAGCATTTT. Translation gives CASSPTGSESEPQHF.

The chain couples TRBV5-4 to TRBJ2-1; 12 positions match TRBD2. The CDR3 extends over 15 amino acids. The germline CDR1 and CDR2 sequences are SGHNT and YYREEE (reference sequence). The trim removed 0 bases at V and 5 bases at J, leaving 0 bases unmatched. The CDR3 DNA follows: TGTGCCAGCAGCTTGGGACTAGCGGGGGACAATGAGCAGTTCTTC. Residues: CASSLGLAGDNEQFF.

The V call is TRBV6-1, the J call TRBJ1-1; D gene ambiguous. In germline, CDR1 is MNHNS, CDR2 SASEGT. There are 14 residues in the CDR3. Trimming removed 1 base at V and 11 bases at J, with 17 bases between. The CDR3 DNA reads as TGTGCCAGCAGTGAAGGCCCGCGCGGGGAGAGGGCTTTCTTT. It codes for CASSEGPRGERAFF.

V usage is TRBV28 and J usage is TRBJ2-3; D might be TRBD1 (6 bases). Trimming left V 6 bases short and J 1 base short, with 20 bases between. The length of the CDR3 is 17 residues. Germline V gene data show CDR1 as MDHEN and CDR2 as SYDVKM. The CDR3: CASSSPRTATRTDTQYF. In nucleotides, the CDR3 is TGTGCCAGCAGCTCCCCTCGGACAGCAACACGCACAGATACGCAGTATTTT. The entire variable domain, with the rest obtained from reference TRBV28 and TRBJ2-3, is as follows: DVKVTQSSRYLVKRTGEKVFLECVQDMDHENMFWYRQDPGLGLRLIYFSYDVKMKEKGDIPEGYSVSREKKERFSLILESASTNQTSMYLCASSSPRTATRTDTQYFGPGTRLTVL.

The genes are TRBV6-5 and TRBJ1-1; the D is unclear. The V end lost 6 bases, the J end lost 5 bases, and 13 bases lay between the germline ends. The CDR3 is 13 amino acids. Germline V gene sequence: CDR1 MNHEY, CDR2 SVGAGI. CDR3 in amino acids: CASRLVPGTEAFF. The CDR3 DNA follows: TGTGCCAGCAGACTCGTCCCGGGGACTGAAGCTTTCTTT.